Listed here are 24 T cell receptor beta chains from one sample, sequenced in a study of post-analysis software for immune sequencing data. No antigens are known for them. Findings and limits, study-wide: Four or five TRBV segments (TRBV5-6, TRBV5-1 and TRBV20-1 among them) occurred more frequently in patients than in controls.

TCR beta cDNA libraries had unique molecular identifiers. MiXCR, applied by TCRdb to the PCR reads, yields one record per CDR3 protein. The sample yields about 430,000 distinct CDR3 sequences, 30% to 45% seen once. What was sequenced was blood. The origin of the receptors is a girl aged 2 to 9 with multiple sclerosis.

The sample holds a few counts of this clonotype. Mismatch with germline at one junction end may stem from a read error. The genes are TRBV14 and TRBJ1-5; the D is unclear. Germline CDR1 SGHDN, CDR2 FVKESK. The CDR3 spans 14 residues. The CDR3 loop reads CASSRTKVAWPQHF. The DNA for the CDR3 is TGTGCTAGCAGCCGTACCAAAGTCGCATGGCCCCAGCATTTT.

Written as DNA, the CDR3 is TGTGCCAGCAGTTGGGCCCGGGACAGGGCCTACAATGAGCAGTTCTTC. Translating it yields CASSWARDRAYNEQFF. This sequence joins TRBV28 and TRBJ2-1; TRBD1 matches 9 bases. The V segment lost 4 bases and the J segment 2 bases; nucleotides outside the gene matches: 6. This CDR3 is built from 16 residues. Germline V gene lookup returns CDR1 MDHEN and CDR2 SYDVKM.

The chain recombines TRBV20-1 with TRBJ2-7, with D possibly being TRBD2 (5 bases). Germline V gene data show CDR1 as DFQATT and CDR2 as SNEGSKA (reference sequence). Trimming left V 6 bases short and J 0 bases short, with 15 bases between. This CDR3 is 14 amino acids long. Written as DNA, the CDR3 is TGCAGTGCCTTACCTCCCCTAGCCTCCTACGAGCAGTACTTC. Its protein product is CSALPPLASYEQYF.

The CDR3 sequence: CASSLTGQYGYTF. The CDR3 coding sequence is TGTGCCAGCAGTTTAACGGGACAGTATGGCTACACCTTC. This sequence joins TRBV27 and TRBJ1-2, with 7 bases fitting TRBD1. Germline CDR1 reads MNHEY; CDR2 reads SMNVEV (reference sequence). Trimming at V came to 2 bases and at J to 5 bases, leaving 2 bases not matched to a gene. The CDR3 extends over 13 amino acids.

This clonotype occurred a few times. The V gene is TRBV12-3 or TRBV12-4, the J gene TRBJ1-2; possible D gene TRBD1, 6 bases. The CDR3 contains 16 residues. V gave up 2 bases and J gave up 2 bases, with 15 bases separating them. The CDR3 reads CASSLWAGGDNYGYTF. The CDR3 nucleotides are TGTGCCAGCAGTTTATGGGCCGGGGGCGACAACTATGGCTACACCTTC.

J is TRBJ2-1 and V is TRBV29-1, with D possibly called TRBD1 or TRBD2 (5 bases each). Trimming left V 0 bases short and J 12 bases short, with 12 bases between. Per germline, CDR1 SQVTM and CDR2 ANQGSEA. This CDR3 spans 12 amino acids. Here the CDR3 DNA reads TGCAGCGTTGAAGATCTTCGGGGCTTGCAGTTCTTC. Protein product: CSVEDLRGLQFF.

The rearrangement links TRBV9 to TRBJ2-6, with D possibly TRBD1 on 5 matching bases. V dropped 0 bases and J dropped 0 bases, with 13 bases sitting between them. The CDR3 runs 18 residues. Germline V CDR1 and CDR2: SGDLS, YYNGEE. In nucleotides, the CDR3 is TGTGCCAGCAGCGTAGCTACAGGACCCAGCTCTGGGGCCAACGTCCTGACTTTC. Its translation is CASSVATGPSSGANVLTF. The whole variable domain, remainder taken from reference TRBV9 and TRBJ2-6, is DSGVTQTPKHLITATGQRVTLRCSPRSGDLSVYWYQQSLDQGLQFLIQYYNGEERAKGNILERFSAQQFPDLHSELNLSSLELGDSALYFCASSVATGPSSGANVLTFGAGSRLTVL.

In this sample, this clonotype turned up a few times. V gene TRBV12-3 or TRBV12-4 combines with J gene TRBJ1-1, with a tentative D call TRBD1 (6 bases). The CDR3 spans 15 residues. The ends were cut back, 7 bases at V and 6 bases at J, with 21 bases in the middle. CDR3 nucleotide sequence: TGTGCCAGCAATAAGAGTCCGGGACAAGGCGCTGAAGCTTTCTTT. Translating it yields CASNKSPGQGAEAFF.

This clonotype occurred a few times. The chain joins TRBV7-9 to TRBJ1-4, with D uncertain. V lost 2 bases and J 0 bases, leaving 7 bases between the germline ends. The CDR3 extends over 15 amino acids. Germline CDR1 reads SEHNR; CDR2 reads FQNEAQ (reference sequence). In DNA form, the CDR3 reads TGTGCCAGCAGCTTATCACAAACAACTAATGAAAAACTGTTTTTT. This gives the protein CASSLSQTTNEKLFF.

V usage is TRBV3-1 and J usage is TRBJ1-1, with 7 bases that match TRBD1. This CDR3 is built from 14 residues. CDR1 LGHDT and CDR2 YNNKEL come from the germline V gene (reference sequence). J lost 5 bases, V lost 2 bases, and 5 bases had no gene match. The CDR3 DNA sequence: TGTGCCAGCAGCCAACTCACAGGGGTTACTGAAGCTTTCTTT. Translated, it gives CASSQLTGVTEAFF.

The V call is TRBV11-1, the J call TRBJ2-7; D might be TRBD1 (6 bases). The germline CDR1 and CDR2 sequences are SGHAT and FQDESV (reference sequence). This CDR3 contains 15 residues. Trimming stripped 5 bases from V and 2 bases from J, with 16 bases between. CDR3 coding DNA: TGTGCCAGCAGCCCATATGGGGGCAGAGCCTACGAGCAGTACTTC. It encodes CASSPYGGRAYEQYF.

The genes are TRBV28 and TRBJ1-1; no reliable D call. This CDR3 comprises 17 residues. V was shortened by 6 bases and J by 7 bases, with 27 bases between the two germline ends. Germline-derived CDR1 and CDR2 are MDHEN and SYDVKM. The CDR3 sequence: CASSSNFRDRGESEAFF. DNA for the CDR3: TGTGCCAGCAGCTCAAATTTTCGAGATCGGGGTGAGAGTGAAGCTTTCTTT. Full variable domain (remainder filled in from reference TRBV28 and TRBJ1-1): DVKVTQSSRYLVKRTGEKVFLECVQDMDHENMFWYRQDPGLGLRLIYFSYDVKMKEKGDIPEGYSVSREKKERFSLILESASTNQTSMYLCASSSNFRDRGESEAFFGQGTRLTVV.

As concerns this clonotype: At one end, the junction sequence differs from germline, possibly due to a read error. The rearrangement links TRBV12-3 or TRBV12-4 to TRBJ2-5; 13 bases align to TRBD2. The CDR3 extends over 14 amino acids. CDR3 sequence: CANSTSGRAREQYF. In DNA, the CDR3 is TGTGCCAACAGTACTAGCGGGAGGGCTCGGGAGCAGTACTTC.

Only a few counts were recorded for this clonotype. The V and J genes are TRBV12-3 or TRBV12-4 and TRBJ2-1; D not certain. This CDR3 comprises 14 residues. V was trimmed by 3 bases and J by 8 bases, leaving 14 bases between them. The CDR3 bases are TGTGCCAGCAGTTTTGCCGTAATCCAGGATGAGCAGTTCTTC. Residues: CASSFAVIQDEQFF.

As regards this clonotype: At one of its ends the junction is not consistent with the germline gene, which may arise from a read error. This chain connects TRBV5-1 to TRBJ2-1; 8 bases agree with TRBD1. The CDR3 runs 14 residues. Per the germline V gene, CDR1 is SGHRS and CDR2 is YFSETQ. This chain's CDR3 is CASSLASGGNGQFF. CDR3 nucleotide sequence: TGCGCCAGCAGCTTGGCCTCAGGGGGCAATGGGCAGTTCTTC.

This clonotype came up a few times. This chain joins TRBV12-3 or TRBV12-4 and TRBJ2-1; a weak D match, TRBD1 (5 bases). V gave up 3 bases and J gave up 2 bases, with 11 bases separating them. This CDR3 region has 15 residues. The CDR3 DNA follows: TGTGCCAGCAGTTTGGGGCTTGGAACCTACAATGAGCAGTTCTTC. Translating gives CASSLGLGTYNEQFF.

This clonotype showed up just a few times. The CDR3 DNA is TGTGCCACCAGCAGAGATCTGCTTGCGGCCTACGAGCAGTACTTC. It yields the protein CATSRDLLAAYEQYF. This sequence joins TRBV15 and TRBJ2-7; D is ambiguous. Trimming removed 0 bases at V and 2 bases at J, with 11 bases between. The CDR3 spans 15 residues. Germline-derived CDR1 and CDR2 are LNHNV and YYDKDF (reference sequence).

The chain uses TRBV5-1 and TRBJ1-1; no reliable D call. This CDR3 has 14 residues. The germline CDR1 and CDR2 sequences are SGHRS and YFSETQ. V lost 3 bases to trimming and J lost 0 bases, with 9 bases between them. Here the CDR3 reads CASSSIPVNTEAFF. The CDR3 DNA sequence: TGCGCCAGCAGCTCTATACCGGTGAACACTGAAGCTTTCTTT.

The rearrangement uses TRBV5-1 and TRBJ1-6; 11 nucleotides align to TRBD1. CDR1 and CDR2 (germline): SGHRS, YFSETQ. CDR3 length equals 15 residues. The J segment lost 8 bases and the V segment lost 4 bases, leaving 5 bases of the junction unmatched. The CDR3 sequence: CASSTGQGVYSPLHF. As DNA, the CDR3 is TGCGCCAGCAGCACGGGACAGGGGGTTTATTCACCCCTCCACTTT.

This clonotype was counted only a few times. The chain recombines TRBV27 with TRBJ1-1; no clear D gene. V was pared by 2 bases and J by 1 base, with 11 bases between. The CDR3 loop spans 15 amino acids. Germline V gene data show CDR1 as MNHEY and CDR2 as SMNVEV (reference sequence). The CDR3 sequence: CASSLGWAKNTEAFF. In nucleotides, the CDR3 is TGTGCCAGCAGTTTAGGTTGGGCCAAGAACACTGAAGCTTTCTTT.

This clonotype showed up just a few times. This sequence joins TRBV2 and TRBJ2-3; unclear D gene. CDR1 and CDR2 from the germline V gene are SNHLY and FYNNEI. Deletions cut 4 bases from V and 1 base from J, with 9 bases between. The CDR3 runs 14 residues. CDR3 amino acids: CASSGVTGTDTQYF. CDR3 sequence (DNA): TGTGCCAGCAGTGGGGTAACAGGCACAGATACGCAGTATTTT.

V is TRBV20-1 and J is TRBJ2-3; D perhaps matches TRBD2 (5 bases). From germline, CDR1 is DFQATT and CDR2 SNEGSKA (reference sequence). This CDR3 region has 15 residues. Trimming took off 6 bases at V and 1 base at J, with 17 bases between the two ends. CDR3 sequence: CSAHDFERGTDTQYF. Here the CDR3 DNA reads TGCAGTGCGCACGACTTTGAGAGGGGCACAGATACGCAGTATTTT.

The rearrangement links TRBV7-9 to TRBJ2-1, with a tentative D call TRBD2 (5 bases). Deletions cut 6 bases from V and 7 bases from J, with 10 bases between. Looked up from germline, CDR1 is SEHNR and CDR2 is FQNEAQ (reference sequence). The CDR3 runs to 12 residues. CDR3 sequence reads: CASSPQRNEQFF. CDR3 in DNA: TGTGCCAGCAGTCCTCAGCGGAATGAGCAGTTCTTC.

The genes are TRBV9 and TRBJ2-2, with 9 bases fitting TRBD1. After removal of 1 base from V and 7 bases from J, the junction contained 8 bases not matched to a gene. Germline-derived CDR1 and CDR2 are SGDLS and YYNGEE. The CDR3 runs 16 residues. CDR3 protein: CASSVSGQGSGGELFF. The CDR3 region has the DNA TGTGCCAGCAGCGTATCCGGACAGGGGTCTGGCGGGGAGCTGTTTTTT. Filled out from reference TRBV9 and TRBJ2-2, the complete variable domain reads DSGVTQTPKHLITATGQRVTLRCSPRSGDLSVYWYQQSLDQGLQFLIQYYNGEERAKGNILERFSAQQFPDLHSELNLSSLELGDSALYFCASSVSGQGSGGELFFGEGSRLTVL.